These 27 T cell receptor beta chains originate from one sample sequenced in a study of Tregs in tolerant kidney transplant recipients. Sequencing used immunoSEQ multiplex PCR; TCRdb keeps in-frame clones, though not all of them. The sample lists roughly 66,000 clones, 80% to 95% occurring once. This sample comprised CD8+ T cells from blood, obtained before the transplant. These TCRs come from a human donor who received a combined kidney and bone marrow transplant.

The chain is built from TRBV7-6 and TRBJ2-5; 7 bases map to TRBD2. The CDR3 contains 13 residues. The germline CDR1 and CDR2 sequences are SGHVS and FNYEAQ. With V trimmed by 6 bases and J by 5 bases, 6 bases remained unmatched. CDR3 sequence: CASSLGGGETQYF. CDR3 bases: TGTGCCAGCAGTTTGGGGGGAGGGGAGACCCAGTACTTC.

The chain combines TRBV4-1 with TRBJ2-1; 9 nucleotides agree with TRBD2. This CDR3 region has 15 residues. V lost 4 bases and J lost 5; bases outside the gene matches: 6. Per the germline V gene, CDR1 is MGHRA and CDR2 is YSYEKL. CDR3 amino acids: CASSLGLAGNNEQFF. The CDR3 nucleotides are TGCGCCAGCAGCCTGGGACTAGCCGGCAACAATGAGCAGTTCTTC.

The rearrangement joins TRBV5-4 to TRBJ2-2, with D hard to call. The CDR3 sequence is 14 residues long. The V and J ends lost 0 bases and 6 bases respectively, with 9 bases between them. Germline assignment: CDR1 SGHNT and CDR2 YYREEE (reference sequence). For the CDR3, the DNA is TGTGCCAGCAGCTTGGCCACGCGCCCCGGGGAGCTGTTTTTT. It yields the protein CASSLATRPGELFF.

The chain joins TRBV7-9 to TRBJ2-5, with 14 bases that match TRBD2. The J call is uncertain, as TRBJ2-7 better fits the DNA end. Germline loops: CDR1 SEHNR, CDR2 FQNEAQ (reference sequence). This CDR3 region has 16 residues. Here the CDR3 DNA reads TGTGCCAGCAGCCAGGGACTAGCGGGGGCCCCCTACGAGCAGTACTTC. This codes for CASSQGLAGAPYEQYF.

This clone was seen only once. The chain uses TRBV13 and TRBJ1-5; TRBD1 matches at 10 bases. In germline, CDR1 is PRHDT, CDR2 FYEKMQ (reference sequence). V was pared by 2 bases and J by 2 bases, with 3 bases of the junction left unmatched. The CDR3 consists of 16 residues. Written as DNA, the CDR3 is TGTGCCAGCAGCTTATCAGGGACAGGGGGCAATCAGCCCCAGCATTTT. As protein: CASSLSGTGGNQPQHF. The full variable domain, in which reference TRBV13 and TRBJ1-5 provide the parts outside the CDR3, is AAGVIQSPRHLIKEKRETATLKCYPIPRHDTVYWYQQGPGQDPQFLISFYEKMQSDKGSIPDRFSAQQFSDYHSELNMSSLELGDSALYFCASSLSGTGGNQPQHFGDGTRLSIL.

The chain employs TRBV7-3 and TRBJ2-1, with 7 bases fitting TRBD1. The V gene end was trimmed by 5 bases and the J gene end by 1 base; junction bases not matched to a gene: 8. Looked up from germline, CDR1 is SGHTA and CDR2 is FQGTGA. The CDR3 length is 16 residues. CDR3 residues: CASSPQDRVSYNEQFF. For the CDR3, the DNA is TGTGCCAGCAGCCCACAAGACAGGGTTTCCTACAATGAGCAGTTCTTC.

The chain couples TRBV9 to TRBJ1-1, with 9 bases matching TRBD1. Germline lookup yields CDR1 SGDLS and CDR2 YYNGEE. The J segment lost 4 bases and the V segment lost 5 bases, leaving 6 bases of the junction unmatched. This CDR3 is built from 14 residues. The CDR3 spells CASSTGGASTEAFF. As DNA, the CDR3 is TGTGCCAGCAGTACAGGGGGCGCGAGCACTGAAGCTTTCTTT. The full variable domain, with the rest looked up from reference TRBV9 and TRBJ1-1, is DSGVTQTPKHLITATGQRVTLRCSPRSGDLSVYWYQQSLDQGLQFLIQYYNGEERAKGNILERFSAQQFPDLHSELNLSSLELGDSALYFCASSTGGASTEAFFGQGTRLTVV.

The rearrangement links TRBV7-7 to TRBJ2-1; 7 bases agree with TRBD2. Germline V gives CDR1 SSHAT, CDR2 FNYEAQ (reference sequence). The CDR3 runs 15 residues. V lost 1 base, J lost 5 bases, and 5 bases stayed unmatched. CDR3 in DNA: TGTGCCAGCAGCTTAGGGGCTAGCGGCAACAATGAGCAGTTCTTC. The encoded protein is CASSLGASGNNEQFF.

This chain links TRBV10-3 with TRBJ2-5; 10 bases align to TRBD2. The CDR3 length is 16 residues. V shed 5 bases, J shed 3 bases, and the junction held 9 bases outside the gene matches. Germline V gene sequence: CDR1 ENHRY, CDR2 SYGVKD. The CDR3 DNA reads TGTGCCATCAGTCAAACTTTAGCGGGAGGAGAAGAGACCCAGTACTTC. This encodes CAISQTLAGGEETQYF.

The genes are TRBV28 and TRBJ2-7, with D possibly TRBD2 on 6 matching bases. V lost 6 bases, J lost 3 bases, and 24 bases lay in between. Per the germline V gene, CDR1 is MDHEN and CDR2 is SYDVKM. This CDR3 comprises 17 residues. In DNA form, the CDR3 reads TGTGCCAGCAGCCCCCCTAGCGTCCAACCTAGCGACTACGAGCAGTACTTC. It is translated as CASSPPSVQPSDYEQYF.

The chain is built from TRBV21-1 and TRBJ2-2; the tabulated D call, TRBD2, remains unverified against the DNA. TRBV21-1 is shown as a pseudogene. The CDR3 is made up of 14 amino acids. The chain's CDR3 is CASSKLGPTGELFF. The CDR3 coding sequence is TGTGCCAGCAGCAAACTCGGTCCCACCGGGGAGCTGTTTTTT.

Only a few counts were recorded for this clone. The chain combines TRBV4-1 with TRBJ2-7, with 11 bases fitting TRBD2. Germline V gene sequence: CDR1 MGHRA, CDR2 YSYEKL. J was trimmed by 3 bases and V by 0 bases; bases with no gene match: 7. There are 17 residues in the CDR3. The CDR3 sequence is CASSQESLAGGYYEQYF. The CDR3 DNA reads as TGCGCCAGCAGCCAAGAGTCCCTAGCGGGAGGATACTACGAGCAGTACTTC.

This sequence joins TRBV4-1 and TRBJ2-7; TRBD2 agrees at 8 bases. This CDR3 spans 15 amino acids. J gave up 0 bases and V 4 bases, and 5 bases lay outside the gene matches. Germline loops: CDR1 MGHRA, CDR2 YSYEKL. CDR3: CASSLSGTSSYEQYF. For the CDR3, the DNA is TGCGCCAGCAGCCTTAGCGGGACGAGCTCCTACGAGCAGTACTTC.

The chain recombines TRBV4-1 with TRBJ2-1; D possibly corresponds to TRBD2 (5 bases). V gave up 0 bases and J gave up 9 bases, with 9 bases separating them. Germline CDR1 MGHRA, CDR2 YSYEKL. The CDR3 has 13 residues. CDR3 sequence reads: CASSQEVRVEQFF. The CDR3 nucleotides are TGCGCCAGCAGCCAAGAGGTGAGGGTTGAGCAGTTCTTC.

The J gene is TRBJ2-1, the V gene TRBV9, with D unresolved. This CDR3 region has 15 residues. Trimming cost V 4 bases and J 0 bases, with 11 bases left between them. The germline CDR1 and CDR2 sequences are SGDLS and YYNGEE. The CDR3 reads CASSRLESSYNEQFF. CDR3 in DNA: TGTGCCAGCAGCAGATTAGAGAGCTCCTACAATGAGCAGTTCTTC.

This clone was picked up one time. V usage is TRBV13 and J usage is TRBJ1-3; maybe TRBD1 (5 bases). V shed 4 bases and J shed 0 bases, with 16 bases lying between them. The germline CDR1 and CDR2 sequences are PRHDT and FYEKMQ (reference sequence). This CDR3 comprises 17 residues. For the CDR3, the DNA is TGTGCCAGCAGCTCAGAATCTAGGCAGGGCTCTGGAAACACCATATATTTT. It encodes CASSSESRQGSGNTIYF.

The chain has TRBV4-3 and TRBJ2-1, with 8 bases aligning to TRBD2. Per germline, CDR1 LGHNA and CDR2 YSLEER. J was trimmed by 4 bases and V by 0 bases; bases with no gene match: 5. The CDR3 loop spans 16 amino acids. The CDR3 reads CASSQEPAGVYNEQFF. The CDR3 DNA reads TGCGCCAGCAGCCAAGAGCCAGCGGGGGTTTACAATGAGCAGTTCTTC.

The CDR3 DNA follows: TGTGCCAGCAGCGTAGGAGGACAAGCCTCCTATAATTCACCCCTCCACTTT. Translation: CASSVGGQASYNSPLHF. The chain recombines TRBV9 with TRBJ1-6; a weak D match, TRBD1 (5 bases). Trimming stripped 0 bases from V and 0 bases from J, with 10 bases between. CDR3 length: 17 residues. Germline values: CDR1 SGDLS, CDR2 YYNGEE. Drawing the rest from reference TRBV9 and TRBJ1-6, the complete variable domain is DSGVTQTPKHLITATGQRVTLRCSPRSGDLSVYWYQQSLDQGLQFLIQYYNGEERAKGNILERFSAQQFPDLHSELNLSSLELGDSALYFCASSVGGQASYNSPLHFGNGTRLTVT.

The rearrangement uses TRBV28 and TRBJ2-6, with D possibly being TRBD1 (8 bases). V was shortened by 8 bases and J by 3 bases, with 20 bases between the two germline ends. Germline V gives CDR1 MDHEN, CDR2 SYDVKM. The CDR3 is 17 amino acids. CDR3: CASGRGAGGFGANVLTF. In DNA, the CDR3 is TGTGCCAGCGGGAGGGGGGCAGGGGGCTTTGGGGCCAACGTCCTGACTTTC.

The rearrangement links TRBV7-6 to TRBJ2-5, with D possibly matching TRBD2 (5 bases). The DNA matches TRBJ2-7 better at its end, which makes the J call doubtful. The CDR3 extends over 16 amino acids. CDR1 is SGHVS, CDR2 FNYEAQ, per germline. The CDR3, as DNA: TGTGCCAGCAGCTTAGGAGGGCAGGTCAGCTCCTACGAGCAGTACTTC. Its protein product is CASSLGGQVSSYEQYF.

The DNA for the CDR3 is TGCAGCGTTGACGAGTCCTACAATGAGCAGTTCTTC. It codes for CSVDESYNEQFF. The chain employs TRBV29-1 and TRBJ2-1, with D uncertain. Looked up from germline, CDR1 is SQVTM and CDR2 is ANQGSEA. V dropped 3 bases and J dropped 1 base, with 4 bases sitting between them. This CDR3 has 12 residues.

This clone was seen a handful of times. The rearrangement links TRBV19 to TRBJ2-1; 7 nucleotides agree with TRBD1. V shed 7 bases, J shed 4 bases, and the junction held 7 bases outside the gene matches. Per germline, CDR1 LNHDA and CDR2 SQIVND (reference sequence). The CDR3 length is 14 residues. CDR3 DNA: TGTGCCAGTAAACCGGGACAGCTATACAATGAGCAGTTCTTC. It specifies CASKPGQLYNEQFF.

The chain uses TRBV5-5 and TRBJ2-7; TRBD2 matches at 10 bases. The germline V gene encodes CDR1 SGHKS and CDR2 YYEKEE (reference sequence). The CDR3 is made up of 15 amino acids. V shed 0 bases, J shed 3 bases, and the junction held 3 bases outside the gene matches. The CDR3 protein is CASSLVASGSYEQYF. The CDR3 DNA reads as TGTGCCAGCAGCTTGGTTGCTAGCGGGAGCTACGAGCAGTACTTC.

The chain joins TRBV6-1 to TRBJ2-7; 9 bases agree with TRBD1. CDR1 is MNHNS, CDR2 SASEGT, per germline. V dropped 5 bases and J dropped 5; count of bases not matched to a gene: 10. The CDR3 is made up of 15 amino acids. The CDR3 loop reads CASSTVPGQGNEQYF. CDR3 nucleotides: TGTGCCAGCAGTACCGTTCCGGGACAGGGCAACGAGCAGTACTTC.

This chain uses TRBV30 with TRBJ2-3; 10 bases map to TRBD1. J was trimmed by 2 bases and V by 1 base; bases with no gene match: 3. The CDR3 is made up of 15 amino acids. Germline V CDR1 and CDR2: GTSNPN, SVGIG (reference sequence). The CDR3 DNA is TGTGCCTGGAGTGCCGGGACAGGGGTCACAGATACGCAGTATTTT. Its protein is CAWSAGTGVTDTQYF. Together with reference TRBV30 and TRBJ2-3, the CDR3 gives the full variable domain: SQTIHQWPATLVQPVGSPLSLECTVEGTSNPNLYWYRQAAGRGLQLLFYSVGIGQISSEVPQNLSASRPQDRQFILSSKKLLLSDSGFYLCAWSAGTGVTDTQYFGPGTRLTVL.

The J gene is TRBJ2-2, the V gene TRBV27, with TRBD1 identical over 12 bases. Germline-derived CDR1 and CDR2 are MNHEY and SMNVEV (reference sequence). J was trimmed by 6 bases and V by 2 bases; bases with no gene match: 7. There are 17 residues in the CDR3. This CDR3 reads CASSLPPGQGAPGELFF. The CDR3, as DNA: TGTGCCAGCAGTTTACCACCGGGACAGGGGGCTCCCGGGGAGCTGTTTTTT.

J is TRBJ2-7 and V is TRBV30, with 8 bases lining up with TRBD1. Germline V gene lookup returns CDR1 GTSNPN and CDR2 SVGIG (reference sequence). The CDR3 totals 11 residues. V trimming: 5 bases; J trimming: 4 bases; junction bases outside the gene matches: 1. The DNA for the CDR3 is TGTGCCTGGGGACAGGGTTACGAGCAGTACTTC. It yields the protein CAWGQGYEQYF.